Following are 31 T cell receptor beta chains from one sample sequenced in a study of cytomegalovirus exposure and HLA in healthy donors. PCR was performed using 60 Vbeta and 13 Jbeta primers. Assay used: immunoSEQ multiplex PCR; TCRdb lists only in-frame clones, some missing. Of about 89,000 clones listed, approximately 79% are singletons. Material for sequencing was PBMCs. The receptors stem from a male donor in good health and CMV-seronegative.

The chain employs TRBV30 and TRBJ2-3, with 12 nucleotides matching TRBD2. Germline CDR1 reads GTSNPN; CDR2 reads SVGIG (reference sequence). J gave up 4 bases and V 4 bases, and 3 bases lay outside the gene matches. CDR3 size: 14 residues. Written as DNA, the CDR3 is TGTGCCTGGACTCTAGCGGGAGGGCCAGATACGCAGTATTTT. Its translation is CAWTLAGGPDTQYF.

The chain carries TRBV29-1 and TRBJ1-3, with D unclear. The CDR3 runs 12 residues. CDR1 is SQVTM, CDR2 ANQGSEA, per germline. Trimming pared 3 bases from V and 4 bases from J, leaving 7 bases between. The CDR3: CSVDTGGNTIYF. For the CDR3, the DNA is TGCAGCGTTGATACCGGGGGAAACACCATATATTTT.

The chain couples TRBV7-9 to TRBJ2-1, with 9 bases fitting TRBD2. The CDR3 is 16 residues long. Germline CDR1 SEHNR, CDR2 FQNEAQ (reference sequence). V lost 1 base, J lost 5 bases, and 6 bases stayed unmatched. DNA of the CDR3: TGTGCCAGCAGCTTAGAGCGCGGGAGGGAAGACAATGAGCAGTTCTTC. Protein: CASSLERGREDNEQFF.

This chain connects TRBV5-1 to TRBJ2-2, with 14 bases that match TRBD2. Germline V CDR1 and CDR2: SGHRS, YFSETQ. This CDR3 contains 18 residues. With 5 bases clipped from V and 6 bases from J, the junction kept 12 bases outside the gene matches. CDR3 nucleotide sequence: TGCGCCAGCAGAGGGAGATCAGGACTAGCGGGAGGTTCCGGGGAGCTGTTTTTT. Amino acids: CASRGRSGLAGGSGELFF.

This clone was detected a few times. The chain is built from TRBV6-1 and TRBJ1-2; tentative D call: TRBD1 (6 bases). Germline CDR1 MNHNS, CDR2 SASEGT. This CDR3 has 16 amino acids. V was shortened by 0 bases and J by 4 bases, with 15 bases between the two germline ends. The CDR3 loop is CASSEALQGIGYGYTF. The CDR3 region has the DNA TGTGCCAGCAGTGAAGCGCTTCAGGGGATCGGCTATGGCTACACCTTC.

The chain employs TRBV6-5 and TRBJ2-7; D might be TRBD2 (6 bases). Germline CDR1 is MNHEY and CDR2 is SVGAGI. Deletions cut 6 bases from V and 2 bases from J, with 11 bases between. The CDR3 is made up of 13 amino acids. The CDR3 loop reads CASSFSGAYEQYF. The DNA of the CDR3 is TGTGCCAGCAGCTTTAGCGGAGCCTACGAGCAGTACTTC.

The chain combines TRBV19 with TRBJ2-1; 9 bases agree with TRBD2. CDR3 length equals 15 residues. Germline V CDR1 and CDR2: LNHDA, SQIVND (reference sequence). With 6 bases clipped from V and 5 bases from J, the junction kept 8 bases outside the gene matches. CDR3 nucleotides: TGTGCCAGTAGGTCATCGGGACTAGCCCACAATGAGCAGTTCTTC. Translation: CASRSSGLAHNEQFF.

This clone was observed once. The chain joins TRBV4-1 to TRBJ2-7, with D hard to call. Trimming shortened V by 0 bases and J by 3 bases, and 12 bases separated the two germline ends. There are 15 residues in the CDR3. Germline values: CDR1 MGHRA, CDR2 YSYEKL. In DNA form, the CDR3 reads TGCGCCAGCAGCCAAGAACCGCAGAACCTCTACGAGCAGTACTTC. This codes for CASSQEPQNLYEQYF.

About this clone itself: The same CDR3 is also encoded by other DNA sequences in this sample. The DNA for the CDR3 is TGTGCCTGGAGTGTTGGCGGAAGTAATGAAAAACTGTTTTTT. Translating gives CAWSVGGSNEKLFF. This sequence joins TRBV30 and TRBJ1-4; no clear D. V lost 0 bases, J lost 4 bases, and 9 bases lay in between. CDR1 is GTSNPN and CDR2 is SVGIG in the germline V gene (reference sequence). The length of the CDR3 is 14 residues.

The chain has TRBV10-3 and TRBJ2-7, with 7 nucleotides matching TRBD1. Germline V CDR1 and CDR2: ENHRY, SYGVKD. The CDR3 is 14 residues long. V was pared by 3 bases and J by 1 base, with 3 bases of the junction left unmatched. This CDR3 is CAISERTGSYEQYF. In DNA, the CDR3 is TGTGCCATCAGTGAACGGACAGGTTCCTACGAGCAGTACTTC.

As for this clone: At one of its ends the junction is not consistent with the germline gene, which may arise from a read error. V usage is TRBV7-9 and J usage is TRBJ1-5; the match to TRBD1 covers 7 bases. The CDR3 has 14 residues. The germline gives CDR1 SEHNR, CDR2 FQNEAQ (reference sequence). CDR3 nucleotide sequence: TGTTCCAGCAGCTTAGTAGGCCAGGGGGTGCCCCAGCATTTT. Translation gives CSSSLVGQGVPQHF.

This clone turned up a few times. V and J are TRBV27 and TRBJ1-1; D ambiguous. CDR3 length: 13 amino acids. The V end lost 6 bases, the J end lost 1 base, and 9 bases lay between the germline ends. Germline loops: CDR1 MNHEY, CDR2 SMNVEV (reference sequence). The CDR3 sequence is CASSFSPNTEAFF. The CDR3 DNA is TGTGCCAGCAGCTTCTCCCCGAACACTGAAGCTTTCTTT.

The rearrangement joins TRBV2 to TRBJ2-7, with 9 nucleotides matching TRBD1. Germline V lookup: CDR1 SNHLY, CDR2 FYNNEI. This CDR3 is built from 14 residues. The trim removed 6 bases at V and 2 bases at J, leaving 5 bases unmatched. The CDR3 DNA is TGTGCCAGCAGAACCGGGACAGGGCCCTACGAGCAGTACTTC. This sequence encodes CASRTGTGPYEQYF.

This clone was seen a handful of times. The chain couples TRBV7-2 to TRBJ1-1; tentative D call: TRBD1 (5 bases). Between the trimmed V and J ends, which lost 6 bases and 3 bases, there was a span of 17 bases. This CDR3 comprises 15 residues. Germline V gene sequence: CDR1 SGHTA, CDR2 FQGNSA. CDR3 bases: TGTGCCAGCAGACCACAGCAGGGAGGCGACACTGAAGCTTTCTTT. This sequence encodes CASRPQQGGDTEAFF.

The chain uses TRBV4-3 and TRBJ2-1, with 10 bases identical to TRBD1. CDR1 and CDR2 from the germline V gene are LGHNA and YSLEER. Trimming cost V 1 base and J 4 bases; bases outside gene matches: 1. This CDR3 is built from 15 residues. The CDR3 is CASSQGDRGYNEQFF. Written as DNA, the CDR3 is TGCGCCAGCAGCCAAGGGGACAGGGGATACAATGAGCAGTTCTTC.

The chain carries TRBV19 and TRBJ1-1, with 7 bases that match TRBD1. With V trimmed by 5 bases and J by 0 bases, 9 bases remained unmatched. Looked up from germline, CDR1 is LNHDA and CDR2 is SQIVND (reference sequence). CDR3 length: 16 amino acids. Here the CDR3 reads CASSVTGPILNTEAFF. In DNA form, the CDR3 reads TGTGCCAGTAGTGTGACAGGGCCGATTCTGAACACTGAAGCTTTCTTT.

This chain connects TRBV5-1 to TRBJ2-3, with D unclear. Germline values: CDR1 SGHRS, CDR2 YFSETQ. Deletions cut 6 bases from V and 4 bases from J, with 9 bases between. The CDR3 runs 12 residues. The CDR3 spells CASKPSADTQYF. The CDR3 bases are TGCGCCAGCAAACCTAGTGCAGATACGCAGTATTTT.

The CDR3 nucleotides read TGTGCCAGCTCGGGGGACTATAGCAATCAGCCCCAGCATTTT. Its translation: CASSGDYSNQPQHF. The J gene is TRBJ1-5, the V gene TRBV7-8, with D perhaps matching TRBD1 (5 bases). The CDR3 totals 14 residues. V gave up 8 bases and J gave up 0 bases, with 11 bases separating them. From germline, CDR1 is SGHVS and CDR2 FQNEAQ.

This CDR3 is CAWSVTGDLAGELFF. The CDR3 nucleotides are TGTGCCTGGAGTGTAACGGGGGATCTTGCCGGGGAGCTGTTTTTT. V is TRBV30 and J is TRBJ2-2; tentatively, D is TRBD2 (6 bases). The CDR3 length is 15 residues. The V end was cut by 0 bases, the J end by 6 bases, with 14 bases between. CDR1 and CDR2 (germline): GTSNPN, SVGIG (reference sequence).

The rearrangement joins TRBV7-2 to TRBJ1-1; the match to TRBD1 covers 7 bases. Germline CDR1 is SGHTA and CDR2 is FQGNSA. The CDR3 runs 16 residues. Trimming at V came to 4 bases and at J to 3 bases, leaving 11 bases not matched to a gene. The CDR3 DNA follows: TGTGCCAGCAGCTCACAGGGGCCCCGATCGCACACTGAAGCTTTCTTT. Translated, it gives CASSSQGPRSHTEAFF.

This chain joins TRBV6-1 and TRBJ2-7; tentative D call: TRBD2 (6 bases). The germline V gene has CDR1 MNHNS and CDR2 SASEGT. This CDR3 region has 15 residues. With 4 bases removed from V and 3 bases from J, the gap between germline ends came to 16 bases. CDR3 sequence: CASSVRRAANYEQYF. Here the CDR3 DNA reads TGTGCCAGCAGTGTAAGGAGGGCCGCTAACTACGAGCAGTACTTC.

Only a few counts were recorded for this clone. The rearrangement links TRBV4-1 to TRBJ2-5, with no clear D. The CDR3 loop spans 13 amino acids. The ends were cut back, 4 bases at V and 4 bases at J, with 10 bases in the middle. Germline V gene sequence: CDR1 MGHRA, CDR2 YSYEKL. As DNA, the CDR3 is TGCGCCAGCAGCCTCGGATCGGGAGAGACCCAGTACTTC. Protein product: CASSLGSGETQYF.

The count of this clone is one. The chain carries TRBV18 and TRBJ1-3; 8 nucleotides match TRBD1. The CDR3 runs 16 residues. J was trimmed by 1 base and V by 2 bases; bases with no gene match: 4. CDR1 is KGHSH, CDR2 LQKENI, per germline. CDR3 in amino acids: CASSPGQGVSGNTIYF. As DNA, the CDR3 is TGTGCCAGCTCACCAGGACAGGGTGTATCTGGAAACACCATATATTTT.

CDR3 nucleotides: TGTGCCAGCAGTCCGGGACTAGCGGGAGTCATAGAGACCCAGTACTTC. Protein product: CASSPGLAGVIETQYF. This sequence joins TRBV27 and TRBJ2-5, with 14 bases that match TRBD2. The CDR3 is made up of 16 amino acids. With 5 bases clipped from V and 4 bases from J, the junction kept 6 bases outside the gene matches. CDR1 MNHEY and CDR2 SMNVEV come from the germline V gene (reference sequence).

V is TRBV18 and J is TRBJ2-7, with 13 bases lining up with TRBD2. The CDR3 consists of 15 residues. Germline V gives CDR1 KGHSH, CDR2 LQKENI. V shed 3 bases and J 5 bases; nucleotides not matched to a gene: 4. The CDR3 sequence is CASSPGLAGSDEQYF. DNA for the CDR3: TGTGCCAGCTCACCGGGACTAGCGGGATCGGACGAGCAGTACTTC.

The chain recombines TRBV28 with TRBJ1-3; D remains unclear. This CDR3 has 16 amino acids. Between the trimmed V and J ends, which lost 6 bases and 0 bases, there was a span of 15 bases. Germline V gene lookup returns CDR1 MDHEN and CDR2 SYDVKM. CDR3 in amino acids: CASSRRVATSGNTIYF. In DNA, the CDR3 is TGTGCCAGCAGCAGGCGGGTGGCAACCTCTGGAAACACCATATATTTT.

The rearrangement joins TRBV21-1 to TRBJ1-1; the table calls TRBD1, which could not be checked here. TRBV21-1 is labeled a pseudogene. CDR3 size: 14 residues. CDR3 coding DNA: TGTGCCAGCAGCAGCTGGGACAGTGACACTGAAGCTTTCTTT. Translated, it gives CASSSWDSDTEAFF.

The chain employs TRBV5-4 and TRBJ2-3; 10 bases align to TRBD2. With 4 bases clipped from V and 6 bases from J, the junction kept 11 bases outside the gene matches. Germline V gives CDR1 SGHNT, CDR2 YYREEE (reference sequence). This CDR3 region has 16 residues. The CDR3: CASSRGSSGSDDTQYF. The DNA for the CDR3 is TGTGCCAGCAGCCGAGGATCTAGCGGGAGTGACGATACGCAGTATTTT.

The chain employs TRBV5-1 and TRBJ2-1; 12 positions agree with TRBD2. Looked up from germline, CDR1 is SGHRS and CDR2 is YFSETQ. CDR3 length: 17 amino acids. V lost 0 bases and J lost 4; bases outside the gene matches: 5. CDR3 nucleotide sequence: TGCGCCAGCAGCTTGGCCGCTAGCGGGAGGGTTTACAATGAGCAGTTCTTC. Translated: CASSLAASGRVYNEQFF.

The rearrangement uses TRBV27 and TRBJ2-1, with 7 bases lining up with TRBD2. The CDR3 is 15 amino acids. V was pared by 1 base and J by 6 bases, with 6 bases of the junction left unmatched. Germline loops: CDR1 MNHEY, CDR2 SMNVEV (reference sequence). This CDR3 is CASSLLRGSRNEQFF. The CDR3 DNA reads TGTGCCAGCAGTTTATTACGCGGGAGCCGCAATGAGCAGTTCTTC.

The chain has TRBV19 and TRBJ1-1; no firm D call. Germline V gene data show CDR1 as LNHDA and CDR2 as SQIVND (reference sequence). CDR3 size: 13 residues. Deletions cut 3 bases from V and 1 base from J, with 6 bases between. The CDR3 bases are TGTGCCAGTAGTATCACAAGGAACACTGAAGCTTTCTTT. It translates to CASSITRNTEAFF.